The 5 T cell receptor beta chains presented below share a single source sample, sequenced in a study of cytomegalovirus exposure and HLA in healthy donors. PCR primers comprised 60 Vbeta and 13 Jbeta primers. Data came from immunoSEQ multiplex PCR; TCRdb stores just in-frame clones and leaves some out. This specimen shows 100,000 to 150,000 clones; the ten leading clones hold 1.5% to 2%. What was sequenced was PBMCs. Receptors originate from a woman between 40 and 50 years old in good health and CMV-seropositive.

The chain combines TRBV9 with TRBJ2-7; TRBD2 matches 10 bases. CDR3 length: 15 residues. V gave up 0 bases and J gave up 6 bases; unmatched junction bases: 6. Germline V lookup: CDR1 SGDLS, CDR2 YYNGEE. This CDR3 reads CASSVASSGSAEQYF. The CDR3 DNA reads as TGTGCCAGCAGCGTAGCTTCTAGCGGGAGTGCCGAGCAGTACTTC.

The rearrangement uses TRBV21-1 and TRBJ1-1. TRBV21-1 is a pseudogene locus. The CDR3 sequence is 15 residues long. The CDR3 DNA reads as TGTGCCAGCAGCTCATTGAGGGAGGGCGGCACTGAAGCTTTCTTT. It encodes CASSSLREGGTEAFF.

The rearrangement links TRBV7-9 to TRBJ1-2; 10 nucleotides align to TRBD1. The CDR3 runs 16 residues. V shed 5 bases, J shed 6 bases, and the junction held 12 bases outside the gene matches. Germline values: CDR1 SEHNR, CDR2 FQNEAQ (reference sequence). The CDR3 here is CASSTSWGDRGDGYTF. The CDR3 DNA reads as TGTGCCAGCAGCACCTCATGGGGGGACAGGGGTGATGGCTACACCTTC.

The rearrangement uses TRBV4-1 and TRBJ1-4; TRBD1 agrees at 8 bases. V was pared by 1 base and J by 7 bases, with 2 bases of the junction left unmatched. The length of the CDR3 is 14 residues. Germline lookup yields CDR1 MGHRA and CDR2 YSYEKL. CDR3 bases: TGCGCCAGCAGCCAAGCAGGGGGCCTTGAAAAACTGTTTTTT. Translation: CASSQAGGLEKLFF.

CDR3 sequence (DNA): TGTGCCAGCAGGGTTAGGGCAGGGGGCACAGATACGCAGTATTTT. This encodes CASRVRAGGTDTQYF. V is TRBV6-1 and J is TRBJ2-3; TRBD1 is a possible D gene (6 bases). This CDR3 spans 15 amino acids. Trimming took 6 bases from V and 1 from J, leaving 14 bases between them. Germline assignment: CDR1 MNHNS and CDR2 SASEGT.